One T cell receptor (beta chain) is described in this entry. This sample was taken from a study of blood T cell repertoires in COVID-19. The germline V gene has CDR1 SNHLY and CDR2 FYNNEI. This CDR3 contains 13 residues. Trimming stripped 6 bases from V and 2 bases from J, with 11 bases between. As processed by the authors: By means of reference gene primer amplification, nucleated cell counts were estimated. Produced via immunoSEQ multiplex PCR; TCRdb's table is partial and in-frame only. The V and J calls and the clone size are those of that table, but D and trimming were determined from the DNA. The repertoire holds 540,000 or so clones, with around 90% as singletons. Seattle participants joined during active infection and were tracked over time.

The receptor was derived from a woman between 50 and 59 years old with COVID-19, enrolled during active disease. The sample consisted of peripheral blood. V is TRBV2 and J is TRBJ2-7, with D maybe TRBD1 (5 bases). CDR3 sequence reads: CASSLGVAYEQYF. For the CDR3, the DNA is TGTGCCAGCAGCTTAGGGGTGGCCTACGAGCAGTACTTC.